A single sample gave rise to the 2 T cell receptor beta chains below, sequenced in a study of control samples from healthy donors and cancer patients. Data came from immunoSEQ multiplex PCR; TCRdb stores just in-frame clones and leaves some out. The sample yields about 160,000 clones, over 95% seen once. Material: blood. These receptors came from a woman in her twenties or thirties in good health.

This chain links TRBV15 with TRBJ1-4, with 9 bases that match TRBD1. Germline CDR1 is LNHNV and CDR2 is YYDKDF (reference sequence). The junction had 8 bases not matched to a gene; V was cut back by 4 bases and J by 5 bases. CDR3 length equals 16 residues. In DNA, the CDR3 is TGTGCCACCAGCACTTGGGGTGGGACAGGGAATGAAAAACTGTTTTTT. Its protein product is CATSTWGGTGNEKLFF.

This clone was seen just once. The gene calls are TRBV5-1 and TRBJ2-7; TRBD2 agrees at 16 bases. CDR3 size: 18 residues. With V trimmed by 3 bases and J by 1 base, 7 bases remained unmatched. Germline lookup yields CDR1 SGHRS and CDR2 YFSETQ. DNA of the CDR3: TGCGCCAGCAGCTCGGGACTAGCGGGAGGGACAACATCCTACGAGCAGTACTTC. This translates into CASSSGLAGGTTSYEQYF.